The text below deals with one T cell receptor (beta chain). This record comes from a study of blood T cell repertoires in COVID-19. Study background: Italy, Spain and the United States were the sources of the convalescent and acute COVID-19 samples. T cells, B-cell-depleted T cells, or PBMCs supplied cDNA or gDNA.

Germline assignment: CDR1 MDHEN and CDR2 SYDVKM. The germline V and J ends were trimmed by 6 bases and 0 bases, with 14 bases remaining between them. There are 15 residues in the CDR3. Original processing methods: Estimated nucleated cell counts came from reference gene primer amplification. Produced via immunoSEQ multiplex PCR; TCRdb's table is partial and in-frame only. V, J and clone size reflect that table, while D and trimming were determined from the DNA. This table holds about 52,000 clones, around nine tenths found once. The chain carries TRBV28 and TRBJ1-1; D might be TRBD1 (6 bases). Specimen: peripheral blood. This clonotype was sampled from a man older than 75 with active or convalescent COVID-19. DNA for the CDR3: TGTGCCAGCAGGCCAATAAGGGGGTTGAACACTGAAGCTTTCTTT. Translating it yields CASRPIRGLNTEAFF.